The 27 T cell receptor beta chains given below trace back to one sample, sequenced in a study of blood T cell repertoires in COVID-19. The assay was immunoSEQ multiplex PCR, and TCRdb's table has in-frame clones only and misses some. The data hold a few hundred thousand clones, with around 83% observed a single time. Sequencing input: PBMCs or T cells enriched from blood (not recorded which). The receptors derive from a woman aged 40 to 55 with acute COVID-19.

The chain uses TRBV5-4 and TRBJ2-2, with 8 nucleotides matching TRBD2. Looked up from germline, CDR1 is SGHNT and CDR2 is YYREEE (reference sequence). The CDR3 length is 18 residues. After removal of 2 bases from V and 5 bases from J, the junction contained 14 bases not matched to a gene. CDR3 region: CASSLTIQASGGTGELFF. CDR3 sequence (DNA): TGTGCCAGCAGCTTAACGATCCAGGCGAGCGGGGGTACCGGGGAGCTGTTTTTT.

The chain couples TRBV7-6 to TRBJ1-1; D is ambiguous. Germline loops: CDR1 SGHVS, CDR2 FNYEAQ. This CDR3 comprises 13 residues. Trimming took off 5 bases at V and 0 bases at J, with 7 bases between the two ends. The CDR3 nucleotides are TGTGCCAGCAGCGCGGATCTGAACACTGAAGCTTTCTTT. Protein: CASSADLNTEAFF.

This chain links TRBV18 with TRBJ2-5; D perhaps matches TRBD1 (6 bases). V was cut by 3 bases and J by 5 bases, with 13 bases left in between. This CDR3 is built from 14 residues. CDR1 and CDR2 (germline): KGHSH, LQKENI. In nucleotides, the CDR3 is TGTGCCAGCTCACCGCAGGGGCTATATGAGACCCAGTACTTC. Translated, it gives CASSPQGLYETQYF.

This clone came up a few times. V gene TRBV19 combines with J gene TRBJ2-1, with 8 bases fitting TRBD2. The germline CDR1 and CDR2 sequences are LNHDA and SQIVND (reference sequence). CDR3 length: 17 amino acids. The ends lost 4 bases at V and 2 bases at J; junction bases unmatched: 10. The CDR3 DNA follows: TGTGCCAGTAGTAAGCAGGCTAGCGGGTTGCCCTACAATGAGCAGTTCTTC. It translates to CASSKQASGLPYNEQFF.

CDR3 nucleotides: TGCGCCAGCAGCTTGTACGGGGTCAGCTCCTACGAGCAGTACTTC. Encoded protein: CASSLYGVSSYEQYF. The chain links TRBV5-1 to TRBJ2-7; D perhaps matches TRBD2 (5 bases). The CDR3 is made up of 15 amino acids. Germline V gene lookup returns CDR1 SGHRS and CDR2 YFSETQ. Trimming removed 1 base at V and 0 bases at J, with 11 bases between.

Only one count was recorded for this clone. DNA for the CDR3: TGTGCCAGCAGTTTACGGGGACCCCTCCACTTT. Protein product: CASSLRGPLHF. The V gene is TRBV6-5, the J gene TRBJ1-6; D unresolved. The CDR3 length is 11 residues. The V end was cut by 4 bases, the J end by 12 bases, with 7 bases between. Germline V CDR1 and CDR2: MNHEY, SVGAGI.

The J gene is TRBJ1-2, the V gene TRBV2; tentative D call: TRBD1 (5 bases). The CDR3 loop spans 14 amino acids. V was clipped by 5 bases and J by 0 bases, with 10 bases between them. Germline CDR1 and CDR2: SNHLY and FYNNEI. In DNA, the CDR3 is TGTGCCAGCAGTAAACAGGAAACTAACTATGGCTACACCTTC. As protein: CASSKQETNYGYTF.

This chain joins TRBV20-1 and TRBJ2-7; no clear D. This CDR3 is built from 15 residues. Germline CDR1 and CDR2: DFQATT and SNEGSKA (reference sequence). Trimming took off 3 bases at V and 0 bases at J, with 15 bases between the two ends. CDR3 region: CSASSVPVASYEQYF. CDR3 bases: TGCAGTGCTAGTTCGGTTCCCGTAGCCTCCTACGAGCAGTACTTC.

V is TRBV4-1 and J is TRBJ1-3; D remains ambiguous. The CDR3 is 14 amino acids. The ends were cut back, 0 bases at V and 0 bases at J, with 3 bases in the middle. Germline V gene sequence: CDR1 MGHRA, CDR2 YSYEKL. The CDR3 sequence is CASSQDNSGNTIYF. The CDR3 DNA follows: TGCGCCAGCAGCCAAGATAACTCTGGAAACACCATATATTTT.

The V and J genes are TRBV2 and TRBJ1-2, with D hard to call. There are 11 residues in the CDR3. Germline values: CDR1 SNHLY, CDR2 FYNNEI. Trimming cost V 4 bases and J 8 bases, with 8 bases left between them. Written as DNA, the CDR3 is TGTGCCAGCAGTGTAGGAGCGGGCTACACCTTC. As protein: CASSVGAGYTF.

The CDR3 here is CASSYRPGQGRPNTDTQYF. DNA of the CDR3: TGTGCCAGCAGTTACCGCCCGGGACAGGGACGACCCAACACAGATACGCAGTATTTT. The rearrangement links TRBV6-2 or TRBV6-3 to TRBJ2-3; 9 nucleotides line up with TRBD1. With V trimmed by 2 bases and J by 2 bases, 14 bases remained unmatched. The germline V gene has CDR1 MNHEY and CDR2 SVGEGT. The CDR3 is made up of 19 amino acids.

CDR3 region: CASSQYSGANVLTF. Here the CDR3 DNA reads TGTGCCAGCAGCCAATACTCTGGGGCCAACGTCCTGACTTTC. The chain recombines TRBV3-1 (or the pseudogene TRBV3-2) with TRBJ2-6; no reliable D call. CDR1 and CDR2 from the germline V gene are LGHDT and YNNKEL (reference sequence). CDR3 length equals 14 residues. Trimming removed 2 bases from V and 0 bases from J, with 2 bases in between.

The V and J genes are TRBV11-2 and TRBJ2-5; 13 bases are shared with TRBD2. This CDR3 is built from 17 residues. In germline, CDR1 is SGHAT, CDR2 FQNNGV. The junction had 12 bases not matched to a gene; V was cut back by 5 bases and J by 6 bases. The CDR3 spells CASSHTAGTSGKKTQYF. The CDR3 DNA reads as TGTGCCAGCAGCCACACCGCCGGGACTAGCGGGAAAAAGACCCAGTACTTC.

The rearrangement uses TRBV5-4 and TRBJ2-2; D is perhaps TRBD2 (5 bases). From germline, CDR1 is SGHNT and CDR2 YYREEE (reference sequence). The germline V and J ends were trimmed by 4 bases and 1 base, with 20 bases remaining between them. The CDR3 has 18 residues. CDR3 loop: CASSPGGGGRGNTGELFF. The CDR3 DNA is TGTGCCAGCAGCCCCGGAGGTGGCGGACGAGGGAACACCGGGGAGCTGTTTTTT.

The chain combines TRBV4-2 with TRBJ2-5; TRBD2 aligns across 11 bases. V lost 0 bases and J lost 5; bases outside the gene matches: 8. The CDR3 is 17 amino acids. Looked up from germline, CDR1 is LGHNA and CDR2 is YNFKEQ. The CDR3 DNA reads TGTGCCAGCAGCCAAGATATAGCGGGGGGGCCGGGGGAGACCCAGTACTTC. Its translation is CASSQDIAGGPGETQYF.

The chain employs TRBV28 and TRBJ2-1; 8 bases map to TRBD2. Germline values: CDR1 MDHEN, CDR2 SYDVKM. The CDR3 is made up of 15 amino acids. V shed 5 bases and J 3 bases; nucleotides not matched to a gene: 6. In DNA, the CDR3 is TGTGCCAGCAGTCTCACCGGGACTAGCTACAATGAGCAGTTCTTC. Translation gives CASSLTGTSYNEQFF. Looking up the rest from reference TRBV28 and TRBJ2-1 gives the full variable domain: DVKVTQSSRYLVKRTGEKVFLECVQDMDHENMFWYRQDPGLGLRLIYFSYDVKMKEKGDIPEGYSVSREKKERFSLILESASTNQTSMYLCASSLTGTSYNEQFFGPGTRLTVL.

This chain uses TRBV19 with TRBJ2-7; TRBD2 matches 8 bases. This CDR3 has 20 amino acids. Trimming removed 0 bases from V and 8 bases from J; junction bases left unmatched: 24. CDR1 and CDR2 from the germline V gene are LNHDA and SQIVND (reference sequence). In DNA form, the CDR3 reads TGTGCCAGTAGTATAGACTGGGCGGGGGGCCGGCGAGCTACCCTCTATAAGCAGTACTTC. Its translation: CASSIDWAGGRRATLYKQYF.

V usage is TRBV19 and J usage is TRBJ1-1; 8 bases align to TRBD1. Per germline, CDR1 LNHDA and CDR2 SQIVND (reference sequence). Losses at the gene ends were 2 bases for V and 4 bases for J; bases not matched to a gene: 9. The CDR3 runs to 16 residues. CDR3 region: CASSILAGQGPTEAFF. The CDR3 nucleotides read TGTGCCAGTAGTATATTAGCCGGACAGGGCCCCACTGAAGCTTTCTTT.

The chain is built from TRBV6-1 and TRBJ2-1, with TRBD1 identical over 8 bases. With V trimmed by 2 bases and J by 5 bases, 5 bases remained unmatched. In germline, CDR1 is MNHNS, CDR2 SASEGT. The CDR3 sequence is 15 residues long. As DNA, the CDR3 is TGTGCCAGCAGTGAATCCGGGACAGGTCACAATGAGCAGTTCTTC. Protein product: CASSESGTGHNEQFF.

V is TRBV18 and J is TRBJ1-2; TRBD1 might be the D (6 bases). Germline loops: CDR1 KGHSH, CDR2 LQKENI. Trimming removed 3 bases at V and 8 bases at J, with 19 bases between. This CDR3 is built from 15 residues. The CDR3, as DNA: TGTGCCAGCTCACCTCAGAAAGTTCCAGGGGAAGGCTACACCTTC. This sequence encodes CASSPQKVPGEGYTF.

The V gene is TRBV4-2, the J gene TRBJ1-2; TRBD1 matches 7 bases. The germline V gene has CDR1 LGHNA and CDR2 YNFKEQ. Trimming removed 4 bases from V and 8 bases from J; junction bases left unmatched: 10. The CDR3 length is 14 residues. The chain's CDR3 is CASSPYDREGGYTF. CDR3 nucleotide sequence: TGTGCCAGCAGCCCGTATGACAGGGAAGGCGGCTACACCTTC.

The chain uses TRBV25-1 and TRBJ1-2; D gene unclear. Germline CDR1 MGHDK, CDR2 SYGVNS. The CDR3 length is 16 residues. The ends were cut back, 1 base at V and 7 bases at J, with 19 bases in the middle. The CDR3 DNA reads TGTGCCAGCAGTGAATTCGGCTCAAGGCCAGGAGGTGGCTACACCTTC. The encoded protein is CASSEFGSRPGGGYTF.

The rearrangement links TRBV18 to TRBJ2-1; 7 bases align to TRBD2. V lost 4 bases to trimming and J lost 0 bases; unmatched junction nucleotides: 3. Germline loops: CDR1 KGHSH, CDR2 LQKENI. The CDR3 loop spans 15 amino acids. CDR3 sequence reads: CASSRTGGSYNEQFF. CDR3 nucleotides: TGTGCCAGCTCACGAACGGGAGGCTCCTACAATGAGCAGTTCTTC.

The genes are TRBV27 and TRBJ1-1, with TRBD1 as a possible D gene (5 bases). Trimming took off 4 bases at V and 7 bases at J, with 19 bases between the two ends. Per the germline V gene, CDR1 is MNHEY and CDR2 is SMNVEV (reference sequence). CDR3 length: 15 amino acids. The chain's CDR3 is CASSSPQSGYNEAFF. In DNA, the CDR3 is TGTGCCAGCAGTTCTCCGCAGTCAGGGTATAATGAAGCTTTCTTT.

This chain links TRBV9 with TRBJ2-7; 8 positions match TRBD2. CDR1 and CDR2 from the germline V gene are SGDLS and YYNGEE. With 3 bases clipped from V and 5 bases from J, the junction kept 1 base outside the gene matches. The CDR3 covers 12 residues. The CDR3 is CASSAGGDEQYF. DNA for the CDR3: TGTGCCAGCAGCGCCGGGGGGGACGAGCAGTACTTC.

CDR3 region: CASGPPSVPNYGYTF. The DNA for the CDR3 is TGTGCCAGCGGGCCCCCTTCCGTTCCTAACTATGGCTACACCTTC. The J gene is TRBJ1-2, the V gene TRBV6-5; D remains unclear. V lost 8 bases to trimming and J lost 0 bases, with 16 bases between them. This CDR3 contains 15 residues. The germline V gene encodes CDR1 MNHEY and CDR2 SVGAGI.

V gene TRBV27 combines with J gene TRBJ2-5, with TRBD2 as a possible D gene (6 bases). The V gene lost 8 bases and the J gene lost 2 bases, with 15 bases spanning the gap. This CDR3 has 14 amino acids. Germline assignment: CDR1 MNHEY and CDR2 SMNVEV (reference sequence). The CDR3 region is CASPGGRKQETQYF. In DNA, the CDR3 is TGTGCCAGCCCTGGAGGGCGTAAGCAAGAGACCCAGTACTTC.